One sample yielded the 10 T cell receptor beta chains listed below, sequenced in a study of cytomegalovirus exposure and HLA in healthy donors. PCR involved 60 Vbeta and 13 Jbeta primers. TCRdb's copy holds only in-frame clones and misses some; the assay was immunoSEQ multiplex PCR. The top ten hold about 4.1% of the sample, which has about 140,000 clones, 65% to 85% seen once. The specimen was PBMCs. These receptors came from a woman aged 40 to 55 in good health and CMV-seropositive.

V is TRBV6-6 and J is TRBJ1-1; 9 positions agree with TRBD1. CDR3 length: 14 residues. J lost 2 bases, V lost 9 bases, and 7 bases had no gene match. CDR1 is MNHNY and CDR2 is SVGAGI in the germline V gene (reference sequence). CDR3 in amino acids: CASTRDRVNTEAFF. CDR3 coding DNA: TGTGCCAGTACCCGGGACAGGGTTAACACTGAAGCTTTCTTT.

CDR3 region: CASSPQPGGSSGKLFF. In nucleotides, the CDR3 is TGTGCCAGCAGCCCCCAGCCAGGGGGCAGCTCGGGAAAACTGTTTTTT. This chain links TRBV11-2 with TRBJ1-4; the match to TRBD1 covers 8 bases. CDR3 length: 16 amino acids. The trim removed 5 bases at V and 10 bases at J, leaving 15 bases unmatched. Germline V gene lookup returns CDR1 SGHAT and CDR2 FQNNGV. The full variable domain, in which reference TRBV11-2 and TRBJ1-4 provide the parts outside the CDR3, is EAGVAQSPRYKIIEKRQSVAFWCNPISGHATLYWYQQILGQGPKLLIQFQNNGVVDDSQLPKDRFSAERLKGVDSTLKIQPAKLEDSAVYLCASSPQPGGSSGKLFFGSGTQLSVL.

The CDR3 DNA reads as TGTGCCTGGAGTGTGAGGTTCGAGCAGTACTTC. Translation: CAWSVRFEQYF. The gene calls are TRBV30 and TRBJ2-7; D not certain. CDR3 length equals 11 residues. Germline CDR1 and CDR2: GTSNPN and SVGIG (reference sequence). V was shortened by 0 bases and J by 6 bases, with 6 bases between the two germline ends.

The chain uses TRBV7-2 and TRBJ2-7, with 9 bases identical to TRBD2. V lost 5 bases and J lost 3; bases outside the gene matches: 5. There are 14 residues in the CDR3. Germline CDR1 SGHTA, CDR2 FQGNSA. CDR3 region: CASSPVTSGYEQYF. The DNA of the CDR3 is TGTGCCAGCAGCCCAGTGACTAGCGGCTACGAGCAGTACTTC.

V gene TRBV30 combines with J gene TRBJ1-1; unclear D gene. CDR3 size: 15 residues. Trimming took off 1 base at V and 5 bases at J, with 17 bases between the two ends. Per the germline V gene, CDR1 is GTSNPN and CDR2 is SVGIG (reference sequence). The CDR3 region has the DNA TGTGCCTGGAGTGGACCCTGGGAGGGAAAAACTGAAGCTTTCTTT. Translating it yields CAWSGPWEGKTEAFF.

This clone was detected only a few times. This chain connects TRBV7-6 to TRBJ2-3; no definite D call. V lost 1 base and J 3 bases, leaving 14 bases between the germline ends. Germline-derived CDR1 and CDR2 are SGHVS and FNYEAQ. The CDR3 has 16 residues. CDR3 amino acids: CASSLDTRYLTDTQYF. Here the CDR3 DNA reads TGTGCCAGCAGCTTAGATACCAGATACCTTACAGATACGCAGTATTTT.

The gene calls are TRBV5-1 and TRBJ2-1, with 11 bases fitting TRBD1. The length of the CDR3 is 14 residues. Trimming cost V 3 bases and J 5 bases; bases outside gene matches: 1. Looked up from germline, CDR1 is SGHRS and CDR2 is YFSETQ. CDR3 coding DNA: TGCGCCAGCAGCTGGACAGGGGGCAACAATGAGCAGTTCTTC. This gives the protein CASSWTGGNNEQFF.

This clone occurred a few times. The chain uses TRBV5-1 and TRBJ2-7; TRBD1 is a possible D gene (6 bases). The CDR3 covers 18 residues. Germline V CDR1 and CDR2: SGHRS, YFSETQ. V was trimmed by 0 bases and J by 6 bases, leaving 25 bases between them. The CDR3, as DNA: TGCGCCAGCAGCTTGGCCGGTGCAGGGGCCGCTGGGGCCAGCGAGCAGTACTTC. Protein sequence: CASSLAGAGAAGASEQYF.

V is TRBV7-9 and J is TRBJ2-3, with 8 bases fitting TRBD2. Germline V gene sequence: CDR1 SEHNR, CDR2 FQNEAQ (reference sequence). V gave up 4 bases and J gave up 5 bases; unmatched junction bases: 5. The CDR3 is 14 amino acids. The DNA for the CDR3 is TGTGCCAGCAGCTCTCAGCGGGGGTTAGATACGCAGTATTTT. Residues: CASSSQRGLDTQYF.

This chain's CDR3 is CAWSGTPNTGELFF. CDR3 DNA sequence: TGTGCCTGGAGCGGGACTCCGAACACCGGGGAGCTGTTTTTT. This chain links TRBV30 with TRBJ2-2; TRBD2 might be the D (6 bases). V lost 3 bases and J 0 bases, leaving 8 bases between the germline ends. CDR1 is GTSNPN, CDR2 SVGIG, per germline (reference sequence). The CDR3 consists of 14 residues.